The following is a T cell receptor beta chain sequence with its context. Its specificity is not known. These data originate in a study of cytomegalovirus exposure and HLA in healthy donors. Study-wide findings and caveats: Researchers catalogued under 200 TCR beta chains as cytomegalovirus-associated. Most sequenced TCRs were rare (though some public TCRs occurred in many donors).

The CDR3 extends over 15 amino acids. V gave up 7 bases and J gave up 2 bases, with 15 bases separating them. Per germline, CDR1 LNHDA and CDR2 SQIVND (reference sequence). Data came from immunoSEQ multiplex PCR; TCRdb stores just in-frame clones and leaves some out. The sample carries over 150,000 clones, around 84% recorded once. Material: PBMCs. V is TRBV19 and J is TRBJ1-5; D gene unclear. The clonotype comes from a human donor in good health. The CDR3 spells CASTILGRGNQPQHF. DNA for the CDR3: TGTGCCAGTACCATTTTGGGGAGGGGCAATCAGCCCCAGCATTTT.